This TCR beta chain stems from a study of response to subunit inactivated influenza vaccine (dated by TCRdb to the late 2010s). Context from the whole study: Deep quantitative T cell receptor repertoire profiling was used in the study to track responses to a trivalent subunit inactivated influenza vaccine.

Summary of the overall study and its limitations: According to the authors, only a limited number of new T cells may be recruited by each seasonal influenza vaccination.

For this chain, trimming is 1 base at the V end and 10 bases at the J end, and the number of junction bases without a gene match is 3. Measured from the cysteine to the phenylalanine, the CDR3 is 14 residues long. Only the CDR3 DNA is retained, 42 bases long and in frame from the first base. Comments on this clonotype: Its binding antigen is unknown. No base quality information exists; no much larger clone differs at one position.

Libraries were built with RT-PCR. Sequenced on an Illumina HiSeq 2500. Using fastp trimming at Q25 and MiXCR clonotype assembly, TCRdb reanalyzed the public sequencing data and kept in-frame beta chains. Merged by CDR3 protein, the rows form single entries marked with the most common genes and DNA. The sample data list fewer than 550,000 distinct CDR3 sequences, and about 25% of these were observed just once. Of the sample, 1.9% falls within the top ten clones. This TCR derives from a man aged 50-59 years who received an inactivated influenza vaccine. Donor details come from another sample of the same person, matched by shared clones. This sequence uses TRBV12-3 or TRBV12-4 and TRBJ2-1, with 11 bases aligning to TRBD2. Material: CD4+ T cells sorted from PBMCs, obtained about 5 days after vaccination. The CDR3 region has the sequence CASSLGLAGREQFF. The DNA sequence is as follows: TGTGCCAGCAGTTTAGGACTAGCGGGACGGGAGCAGTTCTTC.